A single sample is the source of the 3 T cell receptor beta chains below, sequenced in a study of graft-versus-host responses after intestinal transplantation (dated by TCRdb to 2020 to 2022). The label giving this sample's time point can be read as: cells obtained before transplantation from donor or recipient. Libraries were made using the immunoSEQ multiplex PCR assay. TCRdb carries this immuneACCESS record with in-frame sequences only. Its versions omit some clonotypes, under half of them owing to an unresolved V gene in the studies checked, with the rest unexplained. The sample has some 4,000 clones on record, 29% of them singletons. The ten largest clones take up more than 7% of the sample. Sequencing used alloreactive CD4+ T cells from a mixed lymphocyte reaction culture, obtained before transplantation. Taken with the paper, the label for cell subset or site translates to: CFSE-low proliferating T cells sorted from approximately 6-day pre-transplant mixed lymphocyte reaction (GvH or HvG direction). Receptors originate from a human patient who was an organ donor for intestinal transplantation.

This CDR3 is CASSHGTANYGYTF. CDR3 coding DNA: TGTGCCAGCAGCCACGGGACAGCTAACTATGGCTACACCTTC. The chain is built from TRBV7-2 and TRBJ1-2; 7 nucleotides agree with TRBD1. The CDR3 is made up of 14 amino acids. Germline assignment: CDR1 SGHTA and CDR2 FQGNSA. The V segment lost 5 bases and the J segment 0 bases; nucleotides outside the gene matches: 3.

This clone is large in the sample. CDR3 protein: CASSFDRNTEAFF. Written as DNA, the CDR3 is TGCGCCAGCAGTTTTGACAGGAACACTGAAGCTTTCTTT. V is TRBV10-1 and J is TRBJ1-1; D might be TRBD1 (5 bases). Germline V gene data show CDR1 as WNHNN and CDR2 as SYGVQD (reference sequence). V was shortened by 5 bases and J by 1 base, with 8 bases between the two germline ends. The CDR3 has 13 residues.

This sequence joins TRBV20-1 and TRBJ2-2; maybe TRBD1 (6 bases). V was trimmed by 6 bases and J by 9 bases, leaving 11 bases between them. This CDR3 is 11 amino acids long. The germline CDR1 and CDR2 sequences are DFQATT and SNEGSKA (reference sequence). The CDR3 spells CSARDIRELFF. The DNA of the CDR3 is TGCAGTGCCCGGGACATCCGGGAGCTGTTTTTT.